These 4 T cell receptor beta chains originate from one sample sequenced in a study of shared clonotypes between healthy human individuals. Produced via immunoSEQ multiplex PCR; TCRdb's table is partial and in-frame only. The data show more than 900,000 clones, about 80% seen once. The sequencing sample was made of memory CD4+ T cells from PBMCs. Stated subset: CD45RA-negative fraction. The receptors shown here come from a man aged 18 to 29 in good health. Some clones in this sample may be carry-over from other donors' samples.

The V gene is TRBV19, the J gene TRBJ2-1; D possibly uses TRBD1 or TRBD2 (5 bases each). The CDR3 is made up of 14 amino acids. In germline, CDR1 is LNHDA, CDR2 SQIVND (reference sequence). V lost 8 bases and J 5 bases, leaving 16 bases between the germline ends. The CDR3 DNA sequence: TGTGCCAGTCACCTGACGGGGACGGACAATGAGCAGTTCTTC. It specifies CASHLTGTDNEQFF. Together with reference TRBV19 and TRBJ2-1, the CDR3 gives the full variable domain: DGGITQSPKYLFRKEGQNVTLSCEQNLNHDAMYWYRQDPGQGLRLIYYSQIVNDFQKGDIAEGYSVSREKKESFPLTVTSAQKNPTAFYLCASHLTGTDNEQFFGPGTRLTVL.

The J gene is TRBJ2-7, the V gene TRBV5-1; 7 nucleotides align to TRBD1. The CDR3 is 13 amino acids. Germline V gene data show CDR1 as SGHRS and CDR2 as YFSETQ. V lost 7 bases to trimming and J lost 5 bases; unmatched junction nucleotides: 9. CDR3 protein: CASYQTGRDEQYF. The CDR3 coding sequence is TGCGCCAGCTACCAGACAGGGAGAGACGAGCAGTACTTC.

This clone appeared a single time. The rearrangement joins TRBV28 to TRBJ2-7, with 9 bases that match TRBD1. There are 15 residues in the CDR3. CDR1 MDHEN and CDR2 SYDVKM come from the germline V gene. J lost 9 bases, V lost 6 bases, and 15 bases had no gene match. CDR3 DNA sequence: TGTGCCAGCAGCCCCCGGGACAGGGAATGGTTAGGGCAGTACTTC. Protein sequence: CASSPRDREWLGQYF.

For the CDR3, the DNA is TGCGCCAGCAGTCGAGCGGGTCCTCTCTACAATGAGCAGTTCTTC. Its translation is CASSRAGPLYNEQFF. The chain is built from TRBV23-1 and TRBJ2-1; tentatively, D is TRBD2 (6 bases). TRBV23-1 is an ORF; its function is uncertain. V lost 4 bases and J lost 3, with 13 bases in between. CDR3 length: 15 amino acids.